This T cell receptor beta chain originates from a study of blood T cell repertoires in COVID-19. Generated by immunoSEQ multiplex PCR, the TCRdb table keeps only in-frame clones and is missing some. The data contain 300,000 to 400,000 clones, 91% of them seen just once; the ten biggest clones take up less than 3.5%. Trimming at V came to 0 bases and at J to 7 bases, leaving 13 bases not matched to a gene. Germline values: CDR1 LGHNA, CDR2 YSLEER. The CDR3 consists of 19 residues. The sequence was collected from a woman younger than 35 who had recovered from COVID-19. The rearrangement joins TRBV4-3 to TRBJ2-1, with 12 bases that match TRBD2. Sequencing used peripheral blood. The CDR3 coding sequence is TGCGCCAGCAGCCAAGACCTGGGGGGGGGAACTAGCGGGAGGAATGAGCAGTTCTTC. It specifies CASSQDLGGGTSGRNEQFF.